This T cell receptor beta chain is from a study of OX40 agonist ivuxolimab in advanced cancers. The overall study: Six ivuxolimab dose levels, 0.01 to 10 mg/kg, were given intravenously every 2 weeks. Subjects had a mean age of around 63 years, with a range of about 23 to 85; just over 80% were male.

General study findings and limits: The study observed clonal expansion of CD4+ and CD8+ blood T cells by week 6 at 0.1 to 3.0 mg/kg.

About this clone itself: Antigen specificity is unknown.

This CDR3 spans 15 amino acids. V was cut by 4 bases and J by 2 bases, with 15 bases left in between. The germline gives CDR1 MNHEY, CDR2 SVGAGI. Repertoires were generated with immunoSEQ multiplex PCR, while TCRdb's copy carries only in-frame clones and drops some. The table has some 55,000 clones, roughly 79% seen once. The rearrangement links TRBV6-5 to TRBJ2-7; D is undetermined. The sample was CD4+ or CD8+ T cells sorted from blood, taken in a trial of the OX40 agonist ivuxolimab. The source is an adult with an advanced solid tumor such as melanoma, head and neck, liver or kidney cancer. CDR3 loop: CASSSQDPLTYEQYF. The CDR3 DNA follows: TGTGCCAGCAGTTCCCAGGACCCCCTTACCTACGAGCAGTACTTC.